This T cell receptor (beta chain) was profiled in a study of T cells in Graves' hyperthyroidism and ophthalmopathy. General study points: Through a model of 13 V-J features, ophthalmopathy was separated from stable hyperthyroidism.

Source material for PBMCs was roughly 10 ml fresh peripheral blood. V was clipped by 2 bases and J by 3 bases; unmatched bases: 6. This CDR3 is 17 amino acids long. From germline, CDR1 is LGHNA and CDR2 YNFKEQ. This clonotype was found a few times. Antigen specificity is unknown. TCR beta CDR3 regions were amplified from RNA. HTBI primers were used for first-round RT-PCR of the TCR CDR3. TCRdb fed the multiplex PCR reads into MiXCR, producing one record per CDR3 protein. The sample lists about 420,000 distinct CDR3 sequences, approximately 14% seen once, with roughly 7.7% in the top ten. The V call is TRBV4-2, the J call TRBJ2-2; 10 nucleotides align to TRBD2. The sample comprised blood. The source of this sequence is a woman aged 18-35 years with Graves' hyperthyroidism. The CDR3 nucleotides are TGTGCCAGCAGCCAAATGGGGGGACTAGCGCACACCGGGGAGCTGTTTTTT. Its protein is CASSQMGGLAHTGELFF.